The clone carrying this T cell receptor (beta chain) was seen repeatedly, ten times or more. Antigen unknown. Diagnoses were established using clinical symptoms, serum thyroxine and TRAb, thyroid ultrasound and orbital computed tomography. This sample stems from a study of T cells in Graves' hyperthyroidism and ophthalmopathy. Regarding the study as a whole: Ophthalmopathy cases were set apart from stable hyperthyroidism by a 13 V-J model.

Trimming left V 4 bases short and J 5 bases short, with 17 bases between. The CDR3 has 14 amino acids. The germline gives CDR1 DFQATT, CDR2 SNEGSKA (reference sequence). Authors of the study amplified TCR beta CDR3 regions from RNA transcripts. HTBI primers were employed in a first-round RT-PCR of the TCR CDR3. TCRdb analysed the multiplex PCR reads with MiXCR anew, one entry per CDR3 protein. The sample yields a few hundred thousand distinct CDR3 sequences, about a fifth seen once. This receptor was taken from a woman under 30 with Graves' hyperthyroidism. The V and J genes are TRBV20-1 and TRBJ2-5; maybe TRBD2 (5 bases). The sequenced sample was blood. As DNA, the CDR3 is TGCAGTGCTACACCGGGATCCTTGGGGGAGACCCAGTACTTC. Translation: CSATPGSLGETQYF.